This T cell receptor (beta chain) is drawn from a study of shared clonotypes between healthy human individuals (dated by TCRdb to the early 2020s). Turning to the overall study: The cohort included a few men and a couple of women between 18 and 49 years of age. For each donor, CD4 naive and CD4 memory were each run on three plates, CD8 naive on two plates, and CD8 memory on one plate. To estimate repertoire size and how much clonotypes are shared between individuals, the study performed deep sequencing of blood TCR repertoires from five healthy adults. To increase sequencing depth and limit assay-specific biases, different laboratories used diverse techniques to prepare libraries and sequence TCR repertoires. Each donor's leukapheresis produced roughly between about 0.8 and 10 billion PBMCs. What the research found in general, with its limitations: Because the study included only a small number of donors, the genetic and exposure-history diversity represented was limited. Rarefaction of sorted-subset datasets indicated incomplete sequencing despite the large sequencing depth. Only blood was sampled, and tissue TCR repertoires likely differ from those in blood. Naive subsets generally had larger estimated clonotype richness than memory subsets did. Compared with non-shared clonotypes, clonotypes shared by all four sorted-subset donors had higher generation probabilities. When several donors were compared, the shared fraction of clonotypes was 5% to 6.5% for naive CD4, 3.5% to 4% for naive CD8, 2.3% for memory CD4, and about 0.36% for memory CD8. Pairwise subsampling led to the expectation that sequencing depth would affect the degree of clonotype sharing among donors.

TCR CDR3 regions were amplified from genomic DNA by multiplex PCR using the deep immunoSEQ assay. Extracted genomic DNA from each cell subset was spread evenly across all wells of several immunoSEQ 96-well plates, with each plate serving as a replicate. For sorted subsets, 200 ng of genomic DNA, equivalent to 30,000 or so T cell genomes, went into each replicate PCR. The purified libraries were quantified using a Qubit 3.0 fluorometer, sized with a Bioanalyzer 2100, and then quantified again using the KAPA Library Quantification kit. Every immunoSEQ 96-well plate was sequenced on a dedicated single-read 150-cycle Illumina NextSeq 550 flow cell. Per the source publication's procedure: Because the immunoSEQ output included only junctional sequences and no quality scores, the filtering could not be the same as the filtering used for full-length reads. To assign V/J genes and CDR3, sequences were annotated against IMGT germline references using PyIR, a Python wrapper for IgBLAST v1.9. Reads with weak V/J assignments (E-value above 1e-6), missing CDR3, stop codons, out-of-frame junctions, or ambiguous translated residues were removed. A V3J clonotype was defined by an identical inferred V gene, J gene, and CDR3 amino acid sequence. Percentage overlap between repertoires was computed as shared unique clonotypes divided by the size of the smaller repertoire. RTK rarefaction, the Chao1 estimator, and Recon v2.1 estimates of unobserved clonotypes were used to assess repertoire richness. Generation probabilities for all TCRbeta clonotypes obtained by the gDNA method from a handful of donors were computed using OLGA. The clones in this table, taken by TCRdb from immuneACCESS, are in-frame only. Not every clone is retained; where verified, under half of the shortfall comes from an unresolved V gene, and the cause of the rest is unknown. V and J calls and clone size are given by that table; D and trimming were obtained from the DNA. The sample table contains about 1 million clones; only one count was recorded for approximately 72% of them. Approximately 1.5% of the sample belongs to the ten largest clones.

The donors were healthy, HIV-negative adults with no recently reported acute infections or vaccinations. All donors were Caucasian adults living in Nashville, Tennessee, USA. Magnetic negative selection was used to enrich CD4+ T cells, after which naive cells were positively selected on CD45RA and the negative fraction became the memory subset. Blood was collected by leukapheresis, and PBMCs were isolated by Ficoll-Histopaque density gradient centrifugation and then cryopreserved in liquid nitrogen vapor phase. Analytical flow cytometry was used to check the purity and quantity of each magnetically sorted T cell population. Genomic DNA was isolated from each sorted fraction and quantified by UV absorbance on a Nanodrop 2000c. This clone showed up just a few times. The antigen it binds to is not known. Within one base of it there is no much larger clone, and no base qualities were kept. The source of this sequence is a man aged 18 to 35 in good health. Source material: memory CD4+ T cells sorted from blood. The cell subset or site label, read with the paper, signifies: CD45RA-negative fraction.

The nucleotides are TGCGCCAGCAGTGAGAGAGGGGGCTGGGGCACAGATACGCAGTATTTT. It specifies CASSERGGWGTDTQYF. Recombination linked TRBV10-1 to TRBJ2-3; TRBD1 matches 7 bases in the middle. Counted from cysteine to phenylalanine, this CDR3 has 16 amino acids. Only the CDR3 DNA is retained, 48 bases long and in frame from the first base. CDR1 and CDR2 are drawn from the germline V gene (reference sequence): WNHNN, SYGVQD. Compared with germline, V lacks 2 bases and J lacks 1 base; bases without a gene match: 6.